What follows are 10 T cell receptor beta chains derived from one specimen sequenced in a study of control samples from healthy donors and cancer patients. The assay was immunoSEQ multiplex PCR, and TCRdb's table has in-frame clones only and misses some. Of fewer than 200,000 clones in the sample, 80% to 90% were seen once. The material sequenced was blood. All receptors come from a woman aged 30 to 39 in good health.

This chain uses TRBV6-6 with TRBJ1-5; D uncertain. The CDR3 totals 18 residues. Germline-derived CDR1 and CDR2 are MNHNY and SVGAGI (reference sequence). The V end was cut by 6 bases, the J end by 4 bases, with 25 bases between. The DNA for the CDR3 is TGTGCCAGCAGCCGAACCGCGGGCCGCGGCGGGATAAATCAGCCCCAGCATTTT. Residues: CASSRTAGRGGINQPQHF.

DNA of the CDR3: TGTGCCAGCAGCCACATACGGGGGAACTATGGCTACACCTTC. This gives the protein CASSHIRGNYGYTF. This chain links TRBV5-4 with TRBJ1-2, with D perhaps TRBD1 (5 bases). There are 14 residues in the CDR3. V was shortened by 4 bases and J by 2 bases, with 12 bases between the two germline ends. The germline V gene has CDR1 SGHNT and CDR2 YYREEE (reference sequence).

The V call is TRBV27, the J call TRBJ2-6; 11 nucleotides align to TRBD1. Trimming took 5 bases from V and 3 from J; bases not matched to a gene: 6. Germline-derived CDR1 and CDR2 are MNHEY and SMNVEV (reference sequence). This CDR3 comprises 17 residues. CDR3 protein: CASSPGTGGVGANVLTF. Written as DNA, the CDR3 is TGTGCCAGCAGTCCGGGGACAGGGGGAGTTGGGGCCAACGTCCTGACTTTC.

The chain is built from TRBV5-4 and TRBJ1-1, with D possibly matching TRBD1 (6 bases). The germline CDR1 and CDR2 sequences are SGHNT and YYREEE (reference sequence). The CDR3 is 15 amino acids. Deletions cut 4 bases from V and 7 bases from J, with 20 bases between. The chain's CDR3 is CASSKEGGGLNEAFF. CDR3 coding DNA: TGTGCCAGCAGCAAGGAAGGGGGGGGGCTGAATGAAGCTTTCTTT.

V gene TRBV1 combines with J gene TRBJ2-1; TRBD2, the table's D call, lacks a check against the DNA. TRBV1 is assigned pseudogene status. The CDR3 runs to 13 residues. This chain's CDR3 is CTSSQKHYGDQFF. In nucleotides, the CDR3 is TGCACCAGCAGCCAGAAGCACTACGGTGATCAGTTCTTC.

The chain combines TRBV5-6 with TRBJ1-3; D ambiguous. The V gene's germline CDR1 is SGHDT and CDR2 YYEEEE. The CDR3 loop spans 15 amino acids. The V and J ends lost 4 bases and 2 bases respectively, with 13 bases between them. The CDR3 loop is CASSHDTHPGNTIYF. The CDR3 DNA sequence: TGTGCCAGCAGCCACGACACCCATCCTGGAAACACCATATATTTT. Using reference TRBV5-6 and TRBJ1-3 for the parts outside the CDR3, the full variable domain is DAGVTQSPTHLIKTRGQQVTLRCSPKSGHDTVSWYQQALGQGPQFIFQYYEEEERQRGNFPDRFSGHQFPNYSSELNVNALLLGDSALYLCASSHDTHPGNTIYFGEGSWLTVV.

The rearrangement joins TRBV19 to TRBJ2-6; D is uncertain. Trimming cost V 7 bases and J 1 base, with 11 bases left between them. The CDR3 sequence is 15 residues long. Germline lookup yields CDR1 LNHDA and CDR2 SQIVND (reference sequence). The CDR3 nucleotides are TGTGCCAGTACCGTGACCCCTTCTGGGGCCAACGTCCTGACTTTC. Translation gives CASTVTPSGANVLTF.

The V and J genes are TRBV25-1 and TRBJ1-1, with D perhaps matching TRBD1 (5 bases). Per germline, CDR1 MGHDK and CDR2 SYGVNS. The CDR3 has 13 residues. V was pared by 9 bases and J by 1 base, with 12 bases between. CDR3 in DNA: TGTGCCAGTTCCGTTGGGGGGAACACTGAAGCTTTCTTT. It specifies CASSVGGNTEAFF.

The chain employs TRBV4-1 and TRBJ2-4; either TRBD1 or TRBD2 may fit D (6 bases each). CDR3 length equals 18 residues. V shed 1 base and J shed 1 base, with 17 bases lying between them. Germline values: CDR1 MGHRA, CDR2 YSYEKL. The CDR3 reads CASSQVVGGLGAKNIQYF. CDR3 sequence (DNA): TGCGCCAGCAGCCAAGTAGTGGGGGGCCTTGGGGCCAAAAACATTCAGTACTTC.

There are a few counts of this clone. J is TRBJ1-5 and V is TRBV7-9; a weak D match, TRBD1 (6 bases). This CDR3 spans 15 amino acids. Trimming took off 4 bases at V and 7 bases at J, with 17 bases between the two ends. Per the germline V gene, CDR1 is SEHNR and CDR2 is FQNEAQ (reference sequence). CDR3 residues: CASSSTGSSGQPQHF. CDR3 bases: TGTGCCAGCAGCTCTACAGGGAGCTCAGGGCAGCCCCAGCATTTT.